This TCR beta chain came from a study of CD8+ T cells in alopecia areata. Study-level information: Treated patients received severity scores based on the percentage of scalp area affected.

Extraction and reverse transcription of RNA yielded cDNA as the sequencing template. Repertoires were generated with immunoSEQ multiplex PCR, while TCRdb's copy carries only in-frame clones and drops some. The data contain around 86,000 clones, about 70% of them singletons. As to this clone: The antigen remains undetermined.

Regarding treatment: oral pan-JAK inhibitor, 5-10 mg twice daily. CDR3 length equals 14 residues. V lost 0 bases and J 6 bases, leaving 11 bases between the germline ends. Germline assignment: CDR1 MGHDK and CDR2 SYGVNS. Overall study results and limits: Resident alphabeta T-cell populations of normal skin are likewise subject to sequencing in scalp samples.

This chain connects TRBV25-1 to TRBJ1-1, with a tentative D call TRBD1 (6 bases). This receptor was taken from a human donor with alopecia areata. The sequences come from CD8+ T cells sorted from blood, collected at week 44, from a patient treated with tofacitinib. The CDR3 spells CASSEYSQGSEAFF. The CDR3 nucleotides are TGTGCCAGCAGTGAATATTCTCAGGGGTCTGAAGCTTTCTTT.